The 7 T cell receptor beta chains below were found in one sample sequenced in a study of blood T cell repertoires in COVID-19. Sequencing used immunoSEQ multiplex PCR; TCRdb keeps in-frame clones, though not all of them. The sample includes 450,000 to 500,000 clones, roughly 88% of them seen just once. Sequencing was done on a sample of peripheral blood. Receptors were obtained from a human donor in a cohort sampled during active COVID-19.

This clone has just one count. The chain couples TRBV2 to TRBJ2-1; 11 nucleotides align to TRBD2. Per germline, CDR1 SNHLY and CDR2 FYNNEI. With 6 bases clipped from V and 5 bases from J, the junction kept 6 bases outside the gene matches. This CDR3 is built from 15 residues. The CDR3 nucleotides are TGTGCCAGCAGGAGGGGGACTAGCGGCGACAATGAGCAGTTCTTC. Encoded protein: CASRRGTSGDNEQFF.

In its sample, this clone was seen a few times. CDR3 loop: CASSPRAGNYYGYTF. The DNA for the CDR3 is TGTGCCAGCAGCCCCCGTGCCGGGAACTACTATGGCTACACCTTC. This chain links TRBV7-9 with TRBJ1-2; D is ambiguous. Trimming removed 5 bases from V and 3 bases from J, with 16 bases in between. The CDR3 runs 15 residues. Germline CDR1 is SEHNR and CDR2 is FQNEAQ (reference sequence).

In DNA, the CDR3 is TGTGCCACCAGCAGAGGGGGACAGCCATTGAACACTGAAGCTTTCTTT. It codes for CATSRGGQPLNTEAFF. This chain joins TRBV15 and TRBJ1-1, with TRBD1 matching 7 bases. V was clipped by 1 base and J by 0 bases; unmatched bases: 5. This CDR3 is 16 amino acids long. Germline lookup yields CDR1 LNHNV and CDR2 YYDKDF (reference sequence). The entire variable domain, with the rest obtained from reference TRBV15 and TRBJ1-1, is as follows: DAMVIQNPRYQVTQFGKPVTLSCSQTLNHNVMYWYQQKSSQAPKLLFHYYDKDFNNEADTPDNFQSRRPNTSFCFLDIRSPGLGDTAMYLCATSRGGQPLNTEAFFGQGTRLTVV.

This chain links TRBV6-5 with TRBJ1-1; D remains unclear. Germline values: CDR1 MNHEY, CDR2 SVGAGI. The germline V and J ends were trimmed by 2 bases and 5 bases, with 6 bases remaining between them. The CDR3 consists of 12 residues. This CDR3 reads CASSYGRTEAFF. The CDR3, as DNA: TGTGCCAGCAGTTACGGGCGAACTGAAGCTTTCTTT.

The chain carries TRBV29-1 and TRBJ2-1, with 9 bases lining up with TRBD2. CDR1 SQVTM and CDR2 ANQGSEA come from the germline V gene. This CDR3 spans 14 amino acids. V lost 5 bases to trimming and J lost 1 base; unmatched junction nucleotides: 3. The CDR3 sequence: CSVLGLASYNEQFF. The CDR3 coding sequence is TGCAGCGTTCTAGGACTAGCGTCCTACAATGAGCAGTTCTTC.

The V gene is TRBV2, the J gene TRBJ2-3; 7 nucleotides align to TRBD2. With 7 bases clipped from V and 2 bases from J, the junction kept 15 bases outside the gene matches. In germline, CDR1 is SNHLY, CDR2 FYNNEI. The CDR3 runs 17 residues. CDR3 nucleotides: TGTGCCAGCACTGAGCGGGGAGGAGAATTTACCACAGATACGCAGTATTTT. It yields the protein CASTERGGEFTTDTQYF.

The chain recombines TRBV11-2 with TRBJ2-2; 13 nucleotides match TRBD2. Germline V gene data show CDR1 as SGHAT and CDR2 as FQNNGV. The CDR3 consists of 18 residues. After removal of 3 bases from V and 5 bases from J, the junction contained 9 bases not matched to a gene. CDR3 in amino acids: CASSFGLAGALRTGELFF. The CDR3 DNA sequence: TGTGCCAGCAGCTTCGGACTAGCGGGAGCCCTGAGGACCGGGGAGCTGTTTTTT.